The clone carrying this T cell receptor (beta chain) was counted at least ten times. The antigen is undetermined. The V and J ends lost 0 bases and 0 bases, in that order; junction bases with no gene match: 10. From germline, CDR1 is DFQATT and CDR2 SNEGSKA (reference sequence). This CDR3 region has 20 residues. This record comes from a study of T-cell reconstitution after alpha-beta-depleted transplantation in children. General observations from the study: Several hundred expanded graft clones reportedly were the source of alpha-beta T cells about two months after transplant. The authors attributed T-cell counts and diversity one year after transplant mostly to newly produced T cells. Surviving recipient T cells and intrathymic progenitors accounted for some patients' high TCRbeta diversity at day 60.

Unique molecular identifiers were incorporated into the prepared TCRbeta library. TCRdb reprocessed the PCR reads via MiXCR and lists one record per CDR3 protein. The data hold about 200,000 distinct CDR3 sequences, with roughly 6.5% observed a single time. The J gene is TRBJ2-1, the V gene TRBV20-1; TRBD2 agrees at 14 bases. This sample comprised PBMCs, obtained before TCRalphabeta/CD19-depleted stem cell transplant. The origin of this receptor is a girl under three years old with combined immunodeficiency, due to receive a stem cell transplant. CDR3 sequence: CSARDHMGLAGADSYNEQFF. The CDR3 nucleotides read TGCAGTGCTAGAGATCATATGGGACTAGCGGGAGCGGACTCCTACAATGAGCAGTTCTTC.